The 30 T cell receptor beta chains listed next were all sequenced from one sample in a study of T cells expressing NK-cell markers (dated by TCRdb to the early 2020s). The library came from 5' RACE. TCRdb names Illumina HiSeq 2000 as the instrument used. Following reprocessing of the reads by TCRdb, the data hold one row per CDR3 protein sequence and no DNA is available. The table of this sample itemizes roughly 450,000 distinct CDR3 sequences. The biggest ten clones account for more than 1.4% of the sample. Sequencing used blood T cells: a sorted CD56 or NKG2C T cell subset, CD4+ or CD8+ T cells, or bulk PBMC T cells (not recorded which). These receptors were taken from a woman between 45 and 65 years old in good health. Donor details come from another sample of the same person, matched by shared clones.

This chain connects TRBV10-3 to TRBJ2-7; TCRdb's D gene call, TRBD1, goes unchecked for lack of DNA. Germline CDR1 reads ENHRY; CDR2 reads SYGVKD. CDR3 size: 16 residues. CDR3 sequence reads: CAISESGGGGTYEQYF.

The rearrangement uses TRBV5-8 and TRBJ2-1; no DNA is available, so the TRBD1 call from TCRdb remains unchecked. This CDR3 is built from 16 residues. Germline CDR1 SGHTS, CDR2 YDEGEE. The CDR3 sequence: CASSLGQGSSYNEQFF.

This chain uses TRBV5-1 with TRBJ2-6; TCRdb returns TRBD1, unconfirmable since there is no DNA. The germline gives CDR1 SGHRS, CDR2 YFSETQ. The CDR3 length is 17 residues. CDR3: CASSLGGHRTGANVLTF.

The rearrangement uses TRBV6-1 and TRBJ1-6. The CDR3 totals 12 residues. Germline V gene lookup returns CDR1 MNHNS and CDR2 SASEGT. CDR3 protein: CASSESNSPLHF.

The chain has TRBV14 and TRBJ1-5. Germline lookup yields CDR1 SGHDN and CDR2 FVKESK. The CDR3 loop spans 15 amino acids. CDR3 sequence reads: CASSQGGANNQPQHF.

The chain uses TRBV20-1 and TRBJ1-2; TCRdb gives TRBD1 as the D gene, but with no DNA this cannot be confirmed. The CDR3 consists of 14 residues. Germline CDR1 is DFQATT and CDR2 is SNEGSKA (reference sequence). CDR3 residues: CSGRIDDRGYGYTF.

The chain recombines TRBV4-2 with TRBJ1-5. This CDR3 has 17 residues. Germline V gene data show CDR1 as LGHNA and CDR2 as YNFKEQ. CDR3 protein: CASSQDLGLRSNQPQHF.

The genes are TRBV20-1 and TRBJ1-6; absent DNA, TCRdb's TRBD1 call cannot be checked. Per germline, CDR1 DFQATT and CDR2 SNEGSKA (reference sequence). The CDR3 length is 16 residues. The CDR3 sequence: CSARVSGTGYNSPLHF.

The rearrangement joins TRBV3-1 to TRBJ2-1; the D gene TCRdb calls, TRBD1, cannot be checked with no DNA. The CDR3 is 21 residues long. The V gene's germline CDR1 is LGHDT and CDR2 YNNKEL (reference sequence). The CDR3: CASSHSENFPGRGATRVEQFF.

The rearrangement uses TRBV11-2 and TRBJ2-2; TCRdb's D call of TRBD1 is untestable without DNA. The germline CDR1 and CDR2 sequences are SGHAT and FQNNGV. CDR3 size: 16 residues. This chain's CDR3 is CASRLISTGSTGELFF.

The genes are TRBV18 and TRBJ2-3. The CDR3 covers 14 residues. Germline V gene sequence: CDR1 KGHSH, CDR2 LQKENI. CDR3 sequence reads: CASSSRRQTDTQYF.

V gene TRBV16 combines with J gene TRBJ2-3. The germline V gene encodes CDR1 KGHSY and CDR2 FQNENV. The CDR3 totals 11 residues. The CDR3 here is CASSQRRAQYF.

The V gene is TRBV4-1, the J gene TRBJ2-5; TCRdb selects TRBD2, and the lack of DNA leaves this call unchecked. Per germline, CDR1 MGHRA and CDR2 YSYEKL. This CDR3 spans 15 amino acids. CDR3 loop: CASSQDPGTKETQYF.

J is TRBJ2-7 and V is TRBV5-4. This CDR3 region has 13 residues. Germline lookup yields CDR1 SGHNT and CDR2 YYREEE (reference sequence). The CDR3 loop reads CASSLFGSHEQYF.

V and J are TRBV5-1 and TRBJ2-3; lacking DNA, the TRBD2 call made by TCRdb goes unchecked. Germline V lookup: CDR1 SGHRS, CDR2 YFSETQ. The CDR3 is made up of 15 amino acids. This CDR3 is CASSFRDSNTDTQYF.

The chain employs TRBV12-3 or TRBV12-4 and TRBJ2-3; TCRdb calls TRBD2, which cannot be checked without DNA. The CDR3 spans 13 residues. CDR3 loop: CASSYRAQDTQYF.

The V call is TRBV6-6, the J call TRBJ2-2; the TRBD2 assignment by TCRdb is unverifiable without DNA. CDR3 length: 17 residues. The germline CDR1 and CDR2 sequences are MNHNY and SVGAGI (reference sequence). CDR3: CASSYTSSGSGTGKLFF.

V and J are TRBV3-1 and TRBJ1-5. The CDR3 length is 17 residues. Germline CDR1 LGHDT, CDR2 YNNKEL (reference sequence). CDR3 amino acids: CASSQSIEAGSNQPQHF.

The chain employs TRBV5-1 and TRBJ2-3; TCRdb calls TRBD2, which cannot be checked without DNA. The CDR3 is made up of 17 amino acids. In germline, CDR1 is SGHRS, CDR2 YFSETQ. CDR3 region: CASSYSTRLTSTDTQYF.

The genes are TRBV4-1 and TRBJ2-3; the D call from TCRdb, TRBD2, cannot be confirmed without DNA. Germline V gene lookup returns CDR1 MGHRA and CDR2 YSYEKL. This CDR3 is built from 20 residues. The chain's CDR3 is CASSQKPWTSGRLGTDTQYF.

V is TRBV12-3 or TRBV12-4 and J is TRBJ1-2; checking the TCRdb D call of TRBD1 is not possible without DNA. There are 14 residues in the CDR3. CDR3 sequence reads: CASTLRATGLGYTF.

The V and J genes are TRBV4-2 and TRBJ2-1; without DNA, the TCRdb call of TRBD1 cannot be checked. This CDR3 is built from 14 residues. Per germline, CDR1 LGHNA and CDR2 YNFKEQ. CDR3 loop: CASSPRGVGNEQFF.

The chain carries TRBV29-1 and TRBJ1-2. There are 13 residues in the CDR3. From germline, CDR1 is SQVTM and CDR2 ANQGSEA. The chain's CDR3 is CSVGELPTGGYTF.

V and J are TRBV12-3 or TRBV12-4 and TRBJ2-3; TCRdb's D call of TRBD2 is untestable without DNA. The CDR3 totals 12 residues. The CDR3 reads CASSPSALTQYF.

The rearrangement links TRBV20-1 to TRBJ2-5; checking the TCRdb D call of TRBD1 is not possible without DNA. The CDR3 is 14 residues long. Germline-derived CDR1 and CDR2 are DFQATT and SNEGSKA (reference sequence). CDR3 amino acids: CSVATGTSQETQYF.

V usage is TRBV6-5 and J usage is TRBJ1-2; TCRdb lists TRBD1, though no DNA is available to test this call. Per germline, CDR1 MNHEY and CDR2 SVGAGI. CDR3 length: 14 amino acids. CDR3 sequence: CASSYSGQPAGYTF.

The chain carries TRBV7-2 and TRBJ1-1; TCRdb picks TRBD1, but there is no DNA to check that call. Germline CDR1 reads SGHTA; CDR2 reads FQGNSA. The CDR3 runs 14 residues. The CDR3: CASSPYGGNTEAFF.

The V call is TRBV5-6, the J call TRBJ2-5; the TRBD1 assignment by TCRdb is unverifiable without DNA. This CDR3 is 16 amino acids long. CDR1 is SGHDT and CDR2 is YYEEEE in the germline V gene. CDR3 region: CASSLPGQGVQETQYF.

The rearrangement uses TRBV6-1 and TRBJ1-5; with no DNA, the TCRdb D assignment of TRBD1 cannot be verified. This CDR3 has 12 amino acids. Looked up from germline, CDR1 is MNHNS and CDR2 is SASEGT. The CDR3 sequence: CASKLPGQPQHF.

The chain joins TRBV28 to TRBJ2-3; absent DNA, TCRdb's TRBD1 call cannot be checked. This CDR3 spans 13 amino acids. The germline V gene encodes CDR1 MDHEN and CDR2 SYDVKM. This CDR3 reads CASRGTGTNTQYF.